This paragraph reports one T cell receptor beta chain. The sample originates from a study of tumor-infiltrating lymphocytes in oesophageal squamous cell carcinoma. MiXCR, run by TCRdb on the PCR reads, gives a single entry per CDR3 protein. The sample has about 11,000 distinct CDR3 sequences; 50% to 55% are singletons. V was trimmed by 2 bases and J by 2 bases, leaving 8 bases between them. CDR1 is SGHVS, CDR2 FNYEAQ, per germline. There are 14 residues in the CDR3. V usage is TRBV7-6 and J usage is TRBJ2-3, with D possibly TRBD1 on 5 matching bases. The sequenced material came from esophageal tumor tissue. This clonotype was obtained from a female donor with esophageal squamous cell carcinoma. The CDR3 coding sequence is TGTGCCAGCAGCTTACAGGGAAACACAGATACGCAGTATTTT. Residues: CASSLQGNTDTQYF. Full variable domain (rest looked up from reference TRBV7-6 and TRBJ2-3): GAGVSQSPRYKVTKRGQDVALRCDPISGHVSLYWYRQALGQGPEFLTYFNYEAQQDKSGLPNDRFSAERPEGSISTLTIQRTEQRDSAMYRCASSLQGNTDTQYFGPGTRLTVL.